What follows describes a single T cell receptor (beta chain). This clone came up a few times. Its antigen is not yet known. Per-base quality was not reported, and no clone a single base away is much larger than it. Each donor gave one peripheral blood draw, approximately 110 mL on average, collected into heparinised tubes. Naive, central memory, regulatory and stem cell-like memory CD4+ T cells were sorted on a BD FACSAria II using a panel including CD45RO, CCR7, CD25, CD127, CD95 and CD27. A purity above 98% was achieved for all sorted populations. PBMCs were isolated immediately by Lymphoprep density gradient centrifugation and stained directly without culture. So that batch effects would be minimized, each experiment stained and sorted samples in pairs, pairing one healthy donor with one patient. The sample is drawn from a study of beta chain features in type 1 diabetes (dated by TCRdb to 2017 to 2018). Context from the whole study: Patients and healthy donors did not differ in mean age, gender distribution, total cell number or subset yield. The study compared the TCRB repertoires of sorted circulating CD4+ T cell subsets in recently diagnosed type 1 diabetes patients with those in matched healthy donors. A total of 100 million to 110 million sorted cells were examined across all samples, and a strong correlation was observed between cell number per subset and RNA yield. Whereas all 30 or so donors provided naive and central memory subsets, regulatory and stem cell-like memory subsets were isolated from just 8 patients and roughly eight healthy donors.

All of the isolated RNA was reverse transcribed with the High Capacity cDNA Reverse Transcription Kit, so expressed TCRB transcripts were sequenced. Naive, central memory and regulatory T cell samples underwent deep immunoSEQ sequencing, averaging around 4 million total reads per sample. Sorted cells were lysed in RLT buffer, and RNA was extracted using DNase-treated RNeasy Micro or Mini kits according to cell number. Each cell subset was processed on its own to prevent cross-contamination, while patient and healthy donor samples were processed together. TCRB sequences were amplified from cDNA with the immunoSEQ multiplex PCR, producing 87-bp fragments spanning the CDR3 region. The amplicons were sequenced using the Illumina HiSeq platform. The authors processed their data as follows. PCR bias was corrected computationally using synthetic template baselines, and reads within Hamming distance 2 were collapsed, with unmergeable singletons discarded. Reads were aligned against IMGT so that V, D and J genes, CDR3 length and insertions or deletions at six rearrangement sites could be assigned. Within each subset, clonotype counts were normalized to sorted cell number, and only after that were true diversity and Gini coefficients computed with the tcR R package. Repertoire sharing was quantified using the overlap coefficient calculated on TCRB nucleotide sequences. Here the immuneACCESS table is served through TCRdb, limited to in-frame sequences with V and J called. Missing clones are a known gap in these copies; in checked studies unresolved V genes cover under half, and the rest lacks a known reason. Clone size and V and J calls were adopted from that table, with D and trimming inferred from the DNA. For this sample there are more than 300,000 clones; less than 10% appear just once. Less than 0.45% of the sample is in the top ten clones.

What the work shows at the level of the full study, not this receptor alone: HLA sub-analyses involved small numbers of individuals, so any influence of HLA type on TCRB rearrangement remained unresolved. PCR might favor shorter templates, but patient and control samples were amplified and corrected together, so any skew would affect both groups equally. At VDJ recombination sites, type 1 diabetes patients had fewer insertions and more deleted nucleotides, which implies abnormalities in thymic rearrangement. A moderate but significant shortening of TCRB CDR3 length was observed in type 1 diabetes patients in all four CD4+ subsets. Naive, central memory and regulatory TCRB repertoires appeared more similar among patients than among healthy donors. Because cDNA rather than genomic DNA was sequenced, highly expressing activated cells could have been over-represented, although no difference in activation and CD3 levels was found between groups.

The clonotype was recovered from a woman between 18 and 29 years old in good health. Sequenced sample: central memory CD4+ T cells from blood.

The CDR3 here reads CASSTWGTQYF. The DNA sequence follows: TGTGCCAGCAGCACCTGGGGGACCCAGTACTTC. The chain joins TRBV5-6 to TRBJ2-5; there is no confident call for the D gene. Reading the germline V gene gives CDR1 SGHDT and CDR2 YYEEEE. From the cysteine through the phenylalanine, the CDR3 covers 11 amino acids. Only the CDR3 portion is preserved as DNA: 33 bases, with reading frame beginning at the first base. Trimming costs V 4 bases and J 7 bases, and their ends lie 8 bases apart.